The rows below give T cell receptor beta chains drawn from one sample of a study of T cell changes during pregnancy in multiple sclerosis. Repertoires were generated with immunoSEQ multiplex PCR, while TCRdb's copy carries only in-frame clones and drops some. This sample yields just over 20,000 clones, of which over 85% are seen a single time; roughly 5.5% belongs to the top ten. The input for sequencing was CD8+ T cells from peripheral blood mononuclear cells, taken in the second trimester of pregnancy. These TCRs come from a female donor in good health, enrolled as a control in a pregnancy study. Each CDR3 is given with its conserved first and last residue. Clone size is stated in some rows and not others, as once, few, many or a class when expanded.

CDR3aa: CASRPWGGSGNTIYF
abundance: NA
v_gene: TRBV12-1
j_gene: TRBJ1-3

CDR3aa: CASTGTGPGELFF
abundance: NA
v_gene: TRBV6-5
j_gene: TRBJ2-2

CDR3aa: CASSLSGSGQETQYF
abundance: NA
v_gene: TRBV27
j_gene: TRBJ2-5

CDR3aa: CASSPYFSRAEDTQYF
abundance: NA
v_gene: TRBV27
j_gene: TRBJ2-3

CDR3aa: CASSFFQGQPQHF
abundance: NA
v_gene: TRBV11-2
j_gene: TRBJ1-5

CDR3aa: CASSEGDTYNEQFF
abundance: NA
v_gene: TRBV9
j_gene: TRBJ2-1

CDR3aa: CASSNGRGSDEQYF
abundance: NA
v_gene: TRBV7-6
j_gene: TRBJ2-7

CDR3aa: CASSIGQASNEKLFF
abundance: NA
v_gene: TRBV7-8
j_gene: TRBJ1-4

CDR3aa: CASSLQVYQPQHF
abundance: NA
v_gene: TRBV28
j_gene: TRBJ1-5

CDR3aa: CASSPEPGGPYGYTF
abundance: NA
v_gene: TRBV4-1
j_gene: TRBJ1-2

CDR3aa: CTSTYGTEAYEQYF
abundance: once
v_gene: TRBV28
j_gene: TRBJ2-7

CDR3aa: CASSQDAAETSYEQYF
abundance: NA
v_gene: TRBV4-2
j_gene: TRBJ2-7

CDR3aa: CASTPGQGLVHEQFF
abundance: NA
v_gene: TRBV7-9
j_gene: TRBJ2-1

CDR3aa: CATSRLSGSYNEQFF
abundance: NA
v_gene: TRBV15
j_gene: TRBJ2-1

CDR3aa: CATSRLAGAETQYF
abundance: medium-sized
v_gene: TRBV15
j_gene: TRBJ2-5

CDR3aa: CASSEGLTGSDTQYF
abundance: NA
v_gene: TRBV6-1
j_gene: TRBJ2-3

CDR3aa: CASSLRGTEAFF
abundance: NA
v_gene: TRBV5-6
j_gene: TRBJ1-1

CDR3aa: CASSPFTGAATEAFF
abundance: NA
v_gene: TRBV4-1
j_gene: TRBJ1-1

CDR3aa: CASSGGADTQYF
abundance: NA
v_gene: TRBV5-4
j_gene: TRBJ2-3

CDR3aa: CASSLFEASGGRSSYNEQFF
abundance: NA
v_gene: TRBV13
j_gene: TRBJ2-1

CDR3aa: CASSLGLAGTDTQYF
abundance: NA
v_gene: TRBV5-4
j_gene: TRBJ2-3

CDR3aa: CASSQRGTDTQYF
abundance: NA
v_gene: TRBV4-1
j_gene: TRBJ2-3

CDR3aa: CASRWEAGGGEQYF
abundance: NA
v_gene: TRBV10-2
j_gene: TRBJ2-5

CDR3aa: CAISESTSSYEQYF
abundance: NA
v_gene: TRBV10-3
j_gene: TRBJ2-7

CDR3aa: CASSFLTSGSSYNEQFF
abundance: few
v_gene: TRBV27
j_gene: TRBJ2-1

CDR3aa: CASSIGGQGVDTQYF
abundance: NA
v_gene: TRBV19
j_gene: TRBJ2-3

CDR3aa: CASSLTQDTYGYTF
abundance: NA
v_gene: TRBV28
j_gene: TRBJ1-2

CDR3aa: CASSTGFGTEAFF
abundance: NA
v_gene: TRBV19
j_gene: TRBJ1-1

CDR3aa: CASSLVTENGYTF
abundance: NA
v_gene: TRBV5-1
j_gene: TRBJ1-2

CDR3aa: CASKDRGEIEAFF
abundance: NA
v_gene: TRBV28
j_gene: TRBJ1-1

CDR3aa: CATRPTSENTGELFF
abundance: once
v_gene: TRBV28
j_gene: TRBJ2-2

CDR3aa: CASSWTGSTDTQYF
abundance: NA
v_gene: TRBV27
j_gene: TRBJ2-3

CDR3aa: CASSLYRTSNTEAFF
abundance: NA
v_gene: TRBV7-8
j_gene: TRBJ1-1

CDR3aa: CASSGFSGGTSGGLNYEQYF
abundance: NA
v_gene: TRBV6-1
j_gene: TRBJ2-7

CDR3aa: CASSLDGPGGITEAFF
abundance: NA
v_gene: TRBV7-2
j_gene: TRBJ1-1

CDR3aa: CASSLAGERTDTQYF
abundance: NA
v_gene: TRBV28
j_gene: TRBJ2-3

CDR3aa: CASIGTSGRGPLNEQFF
abundance: NA
v_gene: TRBV19
j_gene: TRBJ2-1

CDR3aa: CASSLELVGTGELFF
abundance: NA
v_gene: TRBV11-2
j_gene: TRBJ2-2

CDR3aa: CASSLKMTGGNTGELFF
abundance: NA
v_gene: TRBV5-1
j_gene: TRBJ2-2

CDR3aa: CASSAQGSYEQYF
abundance: NA
v_gene: TRBV27
j_gene: TRBJ2-7

CDR3aa: CASSPGTGTYGYTF
abundance: NA
v_gene: TRBV7-6
j_gene: TRBJ1-2

CDR3aa: CASSFLTGRTEAFF
abundance: once
v_gene: TRBV7-2
j_gene: TRBJ1-1

CDR3aa: CASSGGPAYNEQFF
abundance: NA
v_gene: TRBV4-3
j_gene: TRBJ2-1

CDR3aa: CASSPGTYEQYF
abundance: NA
v_gene: TRBV27
j_gene: TRBJ2-7

CDR3aa: CASSQGDGEIGTGELFF
abundance: NA
v_gene: TRBV4-3
j_gene: TRBJ2-2

CDR3aa: CASSLEGGQRPYEQYF
abundance: NA
v_gene: TRBV5-4
j_gene: TRBJ2-7

CDR3aa: CASSDGTSGSADTQYF
abundance: NA
v_gene: TRBV9
j_gene: TRBJ2-3

CDR3aa: CASSVVTGGEQYF
abundance: NA
v_gene: TRBV9
j_gene: TRBJ2-7

CDR3aa: CATSRSEREPAVDTQYF
abundance: NA
v_gene: TRBV15
j_gene: TRBJ2-3

CDR3aa: CASSLWRISGNTIYF
abundance: NA
v_gene: TRBV5-6
j_gene: TRBJ1-3

CDR3aa: CASSLLRISGEVNEQFF
abundance: NA
v_gene: TRBV28
j_gene: TRBJ2-1

CDR3aa: CASRGQGNYNSPLHF
abundance: NA
v_gene: TRBV28
j_gene: TRBJ1-6

CDR3aa: CASSPTQINPGELFF
abundance: NA
v_gene: TRBV5-8
j_gene: TRBJ2-2

CDR3aa: CASSVEFPGGAKETQYF
abundance: NA
v_gene: TRBV2
j_gene: TRBJ2-5

CDR3aa: CASSIQGPPNTGELFF
abundance: NA
v_gene: TRBV19
j_gene: TRBJ2-2

CDR3aa: CASSQDHSGPGGITEAFF
abundance: NA
v_gene: TRBV4-1
j_gene: TRBJ1-1

CDR3aa: CAIRILNRGPGELFF
abundance: NA
v_gene: TRBV6-1
j_gene: TRBJ2-2

CDR3aa: CASSYEGAGYTIYF
abundance: NA
v_gene: TRBV6-6
j_gene: TRBJ1-3

CDR3aa: CAWSVQGESEAFF
abundance: NA
v_gene: TRBV30
j_gene: TRBJ1-1